The T cell receptor beta chain under discussion was sequenced for a study of vaccination and CD4 T cells after COVID-19. Study in general: The cells in question were stimulated using overlapping spike peptides derived from SARS-CoV-2, HCoV-NL63, HCoV-OC43 and HCoV-229E.

Notes on this clonotype: Its specificity is unknown.

The CDR3 spans 14 residues. Per the germline V gene, CDR1 is MGHRA and CDR2 is YSYEKL. V lost 0 bases to trimming and J lost 7 bases, with 12 bases between them. Time point in this sample: late sampling 161 to 241 days after vaccination in a few convalescent patients. This sample's treatment: roughly ten-day PBMC culture with coronavirus spike peptide pools or control peptides (ViraFEST assay). Positive PCR dates ranged from March to December 2020; these dates predated US Alpha, Beta and Delta variants. With the Oncomine TCR Beta short-read assay, DNA from cultured CD4+ T cells was sequenced. A single record per CDR3 protein comes from TCRdb applying MiXCR to the PCR reads. The sample yields 20,000 or so distinct CDR3 sequences, roughly 38% seen once.

This chain uses TRBV4-1 with TRBJ1-2; no firm D call. The sequencing used CD4+ T cells from blood, cultured in vitro, collected about 7 months after SARS-CoV-2 vaccination. This sequence originates from a human donor who had recovered from COVID-19. The CDR3 bases are TGCGCCAGCAGCCAAGATCTGGTGGGCAGTGGCTACACCTTC. Translated: CASSQDLVGSGYTF.